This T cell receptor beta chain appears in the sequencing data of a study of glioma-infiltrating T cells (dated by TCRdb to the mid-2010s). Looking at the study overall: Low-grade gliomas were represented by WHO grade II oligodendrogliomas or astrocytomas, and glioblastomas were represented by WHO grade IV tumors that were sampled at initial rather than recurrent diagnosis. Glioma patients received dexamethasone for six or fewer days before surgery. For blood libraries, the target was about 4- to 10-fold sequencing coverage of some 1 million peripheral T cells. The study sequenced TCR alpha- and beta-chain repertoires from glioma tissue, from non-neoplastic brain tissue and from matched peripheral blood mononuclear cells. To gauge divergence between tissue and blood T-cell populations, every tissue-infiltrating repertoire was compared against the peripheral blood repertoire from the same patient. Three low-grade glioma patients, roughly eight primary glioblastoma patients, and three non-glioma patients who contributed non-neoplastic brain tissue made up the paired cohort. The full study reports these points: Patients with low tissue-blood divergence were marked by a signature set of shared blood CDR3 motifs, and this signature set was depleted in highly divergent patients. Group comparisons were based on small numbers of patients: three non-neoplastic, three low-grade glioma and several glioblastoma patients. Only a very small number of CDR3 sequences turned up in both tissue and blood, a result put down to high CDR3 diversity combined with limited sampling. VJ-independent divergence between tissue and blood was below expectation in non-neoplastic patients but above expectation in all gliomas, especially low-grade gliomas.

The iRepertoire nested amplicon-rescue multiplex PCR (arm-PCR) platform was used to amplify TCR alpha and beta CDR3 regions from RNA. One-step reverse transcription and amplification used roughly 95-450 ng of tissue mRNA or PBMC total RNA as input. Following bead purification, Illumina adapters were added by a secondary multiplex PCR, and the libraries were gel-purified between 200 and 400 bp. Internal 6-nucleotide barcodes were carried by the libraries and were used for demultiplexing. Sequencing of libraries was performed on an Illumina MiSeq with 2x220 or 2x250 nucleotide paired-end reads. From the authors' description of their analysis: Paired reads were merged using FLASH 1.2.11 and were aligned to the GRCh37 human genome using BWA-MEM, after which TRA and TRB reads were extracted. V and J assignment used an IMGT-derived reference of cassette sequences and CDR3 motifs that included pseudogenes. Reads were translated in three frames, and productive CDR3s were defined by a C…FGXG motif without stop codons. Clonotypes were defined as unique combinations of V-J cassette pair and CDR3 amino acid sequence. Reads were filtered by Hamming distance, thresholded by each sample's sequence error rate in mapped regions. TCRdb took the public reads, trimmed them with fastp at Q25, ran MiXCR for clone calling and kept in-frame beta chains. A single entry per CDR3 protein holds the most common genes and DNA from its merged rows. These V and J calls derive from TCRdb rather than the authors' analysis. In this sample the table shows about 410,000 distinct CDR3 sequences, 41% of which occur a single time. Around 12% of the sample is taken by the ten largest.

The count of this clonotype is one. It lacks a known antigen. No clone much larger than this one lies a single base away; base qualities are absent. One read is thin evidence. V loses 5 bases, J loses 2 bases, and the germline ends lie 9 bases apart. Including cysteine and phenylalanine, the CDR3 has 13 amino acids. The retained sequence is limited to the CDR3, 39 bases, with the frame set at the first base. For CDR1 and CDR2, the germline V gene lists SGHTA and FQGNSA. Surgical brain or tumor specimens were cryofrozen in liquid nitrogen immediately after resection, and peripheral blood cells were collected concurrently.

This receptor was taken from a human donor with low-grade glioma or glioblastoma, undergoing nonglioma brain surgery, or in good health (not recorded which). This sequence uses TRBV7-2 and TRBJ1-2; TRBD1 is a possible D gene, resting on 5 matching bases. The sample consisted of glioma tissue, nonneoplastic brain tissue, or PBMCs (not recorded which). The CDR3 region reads CASSKGPNYGYTF. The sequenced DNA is TGTGCCAGCAGCAAGGGACCAAACTATGGCTACACCTTC.